These T cell receptor beta chains were read from a single sample in a study of PD-1 blockade in classical Hodgkin lymphoma. TCRdb keeps only in-frame clones here, not all; method: immunoSEQ multiplex PCR. The sample has 10,000 to 15,000 clones; more than 60% are singletons. The starting material was CD8+ T cells from blood, obtained at baseline. The receptors were gathered from a human donor with classical Hodgkin lymphoma. CDR3s leave out the opening cysteine and the closing phenylalanine or tryptophan. D genes are given only for firm matches.

D: -
V: TRBV7-2
J: TRBJ2-2
CDR3: ASSFSDSGTPNTGELF

D: -
V: TRBV7-9
J: TRBJ1-5
CDR3: ASSVGPNQPQH

D: -
V: TRBV15
J: TRBJ1-1
CDR3: ATSRGGYSEAF

D: -
V: TRBV4-2
J: TRBJ1-1
CDR3: ASSQPLMSTEAF

D: TRBD2
V: TRBV7-2
J: TRBJ2-1
CDR3: ASSPTSVLSQF

D: TRBD1
V: TRBV9
J: TRBJ1-4
CDR3: ASSPPGQGIGEKLF

D: TRBD1
V: TRBV25-1
J: TRBJ1-2
CDR3: ASRLTGGDYGYT

D: TRBD2
V: TRBV27
J: TRBJ2-1
CDR3: ASSLSGLAGTSSYNEQF

D: -
V: TRBV28
J: TRBJ2-7
CDR3: ASSFWQAHYEQY

D: -
V: TRBV5-1
J: TRBJ2-3
CDR3: ASSYTFTDTQY

D: -
V: TRBV5-6
J: TRBJ2-7
CDR3: ASSWTGSYEQY

D: -
V: TRBV6-4
J: TRBJ2-7
CDR3: ASSDSKGGEQY

D: TRBD2
V: TRBV7-6
J: TRBJ2-1
CDR3: ASRESGGTYNEQF

D: -
V: TRBV9
J: TRBJ1-1
CDR3: ASSVASVNTEAF

D: TRBD1
V: TRBV7-6
J: TRBJ1-1
CDR3: ASSARQGVNTEAF

D: -
V: TRBV2
J: TRBJ1-4
CDR3: ASSEAYVGGNEKLF

D: -
V: TRBV2
J: TRBJ2-7
CDR3: ASFRDLTYEQY

D: -
V: TRBV6-5
J: TRBJ2-5
CDR3: ASSYSGTPRGETQY

D: -
V: TRBV4-2
J: TRBJ2-7
CDR3: ASSFDGGDRYEQY

D: TRBD1
V: TRBV6-4
J: TRBJ1-5
CDR3: AMKGQGGRNQPQH

D: -
V: TRBV7-9
J: TRBJ1-1
CDR3: ASSSGGVTEAF

D: TRBD1
V: TRBV19
J: TRBJ1-4
CDR3: ASSIDWGASGGTDEKLF

D: -
V: TRBV5-4
J: TRBJ2-3
CDR3: ASSPGGGADTQY

D: -
V: TRBV9
J: TRBJ2-3
CDR3: ASSPESTDTQY

D: -
V: TRBV13
J: TRBJ2-7
CDR3: ASSLGSSTYEQY

D: -
V: TRBV27
J: TRBJ1-5
CDR3: ASSAGASNQPQH

D: -
V: TRBV28
J: TRBJ2-7
CDR3: ASSRDLKRSSYEQY

D: -
V: TRBV27
J: TRBJ1-1
CDR3: ASSLGPRPTEAF

D: TRBD2
V: TRBV13
J: TRBJ2-1
CDR3: ASSLSSGRYNEQF

D: -
V: TRBV15
J: TRBJ1-2
CDR3: ATSRRTDNYGYT

D: -
V: TRBV27
J: TRBJ2-7
CDR3: ASSPSTTDLHEQY

D: -
V: TRBV9
J: TRBJ2-5
CDR3: ASSVGGIFTQETQY

D: -
V: TRBV19
J: TRBJ1-1
CDR3: ASSTGGETEAF

D: TRBD2
V: TRBV7-3
J: TRBJ2-3
CDR3: ASSLTSADTQY

D: TRBD1
V: TRBV19
J: TRBJ2-7
CDR3: ASSIVRDSSYEQY

D: -
V: TRBV7-9
J: TRBJ1-6
CDR3: ASSQKGSSDSPLH

D: -
V: TRBV7-7
J: TRBJ2-1
CDR3: ASSQDRSYYNEQF

D: -
V: TRBV7-3
J: TRBJ1-1
CDR3: ASSPIGGGTEAF

D: -
V: TRBV29-1
J: TRBJ2-6
CDR3: SVEDLGGSGANVLT

D: TRBD1
V: TRBV13
J: TRBJ2-7
CDR3: ASSLGGTGFREQY

D: TRBD2
V: TRBV2
J: TRBJ2-1
CDR3: ASSESGGAYNEQF